This T cell receptor (beta chain) was found in a study of T cell responses to AZD1222 COVID-19 vaccine. Study results and limitations: There were mostly white British donors and more females than males, and clonal diversity was possibly underestimated. Recipients of two AZD1222 doses showed rising Spike-specific TCR breadth and depth. Vaccine-associated CD4 TCRs spanned spike, dominant at 160-218 and 743-854. Repertoires were collected only later (after the peak T cell response had occurred).

With regard to this clone: Its cognate antigen is unknown.

Germline V gives CDR1 SEHNR, CDR2 FQNEAQ (reference sequence). This CDR3 spans 14 amino acids. The V end lost 6 bases, the J end lost 3 bases, and 15 bases lay between the germline ends. Sequenced by immunoSEQ multiplex PCR; TCRdb stores in-frame clones only, minus some. Among 150,000 to 190,000 clones listed, more than 85% were seen once. The chain couples TRBV7-9 to TRBJ2-7; tentatively, D is TRBD2 (6 bases). The receptor was isolated from an adult who had recovered from COVID-19. The sample in question was peripheral blood, obtained after recovery from COVID-19. The CDR3: CASSHTGTYYEQYF. CDR3 coding DNA: TGTGCCAGCAGTCATACCGGGACTTACTACGAGCAGTACTTC.